This T cell receptor beta chain derives from a study of vaccination and CD4 T cells after COVID-19. The CDR3 extends over 15 amino acids. The germline V gene has CDR1 DFQATT and CDR2 SNEGSKA (reference sequence). Deletions cut 0 bases from V and 6 bases from J, with 17 bases between. Treatment: roughly ten-day PBMC culture with coronavirus spike peptide pools or control peptides (ViraFEST assay). A word on this clonotype: The antigen remains unidentified.

Cultured CD4+ T-cell DNA underwent Oncomine TCR Beta short-read sequencing. TCRdb passed the PCR reads through MiXCR, listing each CDR3 protein once. This table has more than 20,000 distinct CDR3 sequences, around 40% appearing once. The starting material was CD4+ T cells from blood, cultured in vitro, obtained before SARS-CoV-2 vaccination. This chain connects TRBV20-1 to TRBJ1-1, with a tentative D call TRBD1 (5 bases). The receptor's source is a human donor who had recovered from COVID-19. The CDR3 sequence is CSARDGQGAFAEAFF. The CDR3 DNA follows: TGCAGTGCTAGAGATGGACAAGGGGCGTTCGCTGAAGCTTTCTTT.